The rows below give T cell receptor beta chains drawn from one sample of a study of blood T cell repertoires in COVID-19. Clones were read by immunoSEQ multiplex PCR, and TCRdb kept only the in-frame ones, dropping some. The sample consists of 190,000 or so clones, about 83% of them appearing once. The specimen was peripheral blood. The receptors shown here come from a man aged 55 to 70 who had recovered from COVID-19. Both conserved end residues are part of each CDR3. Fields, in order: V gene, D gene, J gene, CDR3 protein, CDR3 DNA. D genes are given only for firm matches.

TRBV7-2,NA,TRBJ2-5,CASSSQGVFQETQYF,TGTGCCAGCAGCTCACAGGGTGTATTCCAAGAGACCCAGTACTTC
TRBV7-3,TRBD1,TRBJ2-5,CASSRNEGAQETQYF,TGTGCCAGCAGCCGAAACGAGGGGGCCCAAGAGACCCAGTACTTC
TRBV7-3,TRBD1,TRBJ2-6,CASSPGGTGATGANVLTF,TGTGCCAGCAGCCCAGGGGGGACAGGGGCTACTGGGGCCAACGTCCTGACTTTC
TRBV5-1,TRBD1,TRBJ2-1,CASSPLPPGQHNEQFF,TGCGCCAGCAGCCCCCTACCACCGGGACAGCACAATGAGCAGTTCTTC
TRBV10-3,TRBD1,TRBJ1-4,CAISETRQGSVGNEKLFF,TGTGCCATCAGTGAGACACGACAGGGGTCCGTCGGTAACGAAAAACTGTTTTTT
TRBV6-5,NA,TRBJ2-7,CASSPPGPPLGEQYF,TGTGCCAGCAGTCCGCCAGGGCCCCCCCTGGGCGAGCAGTACTTC
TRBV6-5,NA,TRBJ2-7,CASSPGGSGTYEQYF,TGTGCCAGCAGCCCGGGTGGGAGTGGTACCTACGAGCAGTACTTC
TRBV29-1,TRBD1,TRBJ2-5,CSDRQGQQTQYF,TGCAGCGACAGACAGGGCCAACAGACCCAGTACTTC
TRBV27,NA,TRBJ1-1,CASSLDPGLNTEAFF,TGTGCCAGCAGTTTAGACCCAGGGCTGAACACTGAAGCTTTCTTT
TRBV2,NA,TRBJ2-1,CASSVDYSGEFF,TGTGCCAGCAGCGTGGACTATTCGGGGGAGTTCTTC
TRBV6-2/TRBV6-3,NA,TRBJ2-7,CASSYDTGFAYEQYF,TGTGCCAGCAGTTACGACACAGGGTTCGCCTACGAGCAGTACTTC